These T cell receptor beta chains were read from a single sample in a study of T-cell reconstitution after alpha-beta-depleted transplantation in children. TCRdb used MiXCR to reprocess the PCR reads, holding one entry per CDR3 protein. The sample yields roughly 280,000 distinct CDR3 sequences, around 10% seen once. The source material was peripheral blood, sampled 180 days after TCRalphabeta/CD19-depleted stem cell transplant. These receptors were obtained from a male patient under 10 years old who had a stem cell transplant for chronic granulomatous disease, so the T cells may come from the graft donor. The CDR3 runs from the conserved cysteine through the conserved F or W. Where a row states a size, it is once, few, many or the class of an expanded clone; other rows omit it.

v_gene	abundance	j_gene	CDR3aa
TRBV2	few	TRBJ2-3	CASSEVDSEITDTQYF
TRBV11-2	many	TRBJ2-1	CASSPTTSGGRNEQFF
TRBV2	many	TRBJ1-1	CASSDPSMRGNLEAFF
TRBV5-1	many	TRBJ2-5	CASSSGLAGGPGETQYF
TRBV20-1	many	TRBJ2-4	CSARDGLAGGPRYF
TRBV12-3/TRBV12-4	many	TRBJ2-3	CASSFRGLGDTQYF
TRBV23-1	many	TRBJ1-5	CASSPGGSSNQPQHF
TRBV12-3/TRBV12-4	many	TRBJ2-5	CANTTYHRGPPETQYF
TRBV15	few	TRBJ2-7	CATKAGGSYEQYF
TRBV30	-	TRBJ2-7	CAWSPHGLAWREQYF
TRBV10-3	many	TRBJ2-3	CAISPLGGEGTDTQYF
TRBV20-1	many	TRBJ2-2	CSARFPGTNTGELFF
TRBV29-1	many	TRBJ2-7	CSVEPRAGHEQYF
TRBV5-1	few	TRBJ2-1	CASSLGGTIAGVTGRNNEQFF
TRBV12-3/TRBV12-4	many	TRBJ2-2	CASSRLSTGELFF
TRBV6-4	many	TRBJ1-5	CASVQGGGQPQHF
TRBV18	many	TRBJ1-1	CASSPLDREWDTEAFF
TRBV19	few	TRBJ2-3	CASSIAGASTDTQYF
TRBV3-1	many	TRBJ2-1	CASSQVRGLASGGEQFF
TRBV12-3/TRBV12-4	many	TRBJ2-2	CASSPKIASNTGELFF
TRBV20-1	few	TRBJ1-5	CSASGRRVSSINQPQHF
TRBV10-3	-	TRBJ1-2	CAISDWTGSTNYGYTF
TRBV25-1	many	TRBJ1-1	CASIPDRGLTEAFF
TRBV20-1	many	TRBJ1-5	CSARGGTGDQPQHF
TRBV10-3	many	TRBJ2-7	CAISEVWGGPIYEQYF
TRBV15	-	TRBJ2-6	CATSRVGQGDGANVLTF
TRBV19	few	TRBJ2-4	CASSIRMTAKNIQYF
TRBV20-1	many	TRBJ2-4	CSARARLLAKNIQYF
TRBV5-1	many	TRBJ2-1	CASSAEGQIYNEQFF
TRBV9	many	TRBJ2-2	CASSEDRAAGELFF
TRBV11-2	many	TRBJ2-2	CASRSPGELFF
TRBV5-1	many	TRBJ2-7	CASQLGGSYEQYF
TRBV10-2	many	TRBJ2-5	CASSESMGRYYSSETQYF
TRBV5-1	many	TRBJ2-7	CASSQGDRPHEQYF
TRBV24-1	many	TRBJ2-6	CATSDTSGGSPPYVLTF
TRBV5-5	many	TRBJ2-5	CASSQIQETQYF
TRBV12-3/TRBV12-4	many	TRBJ2-7	CASAQGSGAYYEQYF
TRBV6-1	many	TRBJ2-7	CASSEASGSSYEQYF
TRBV20-1	many	TRBJ2-2	CSARDPDTGELFF
TRBV9	many	TRBJ2-1	CASRRNGVNEQFF
TRBV12-3/TRBV12-4	many	TRBJ2-1	CASSQGLAGWWQFF
TRBV15	many	TRBJ2-1	CATSRDRVYRGDEQFF
TRBV4-2	many	TRBJ2-2	CASSQGGQGITGELFF
TRBV29-1	many	TRBJ2-2	CSVALAGGPSTGELFF
TRBV29-1	many	TRBJ2-1	CSAGEGAINEQFF
TRBV7-3	many	TRBJ2-5	CASRGDSRQETQYF
TRBV7-2	many	TRBJ2-7	CASSHTSGGGGYEQYF
TRBV12-3/TRBV12-4	many	TRBJ1-5	CASSWRQGPRKPQHF
TRBV7-3	many	TRBJ2-2	CASSLNLGELFF
TRBV25-1	many	TRBJ2-1	CASSYSGRVYNEQFF
TRBV7-2	many	TRBJ2-5	CASSSRLAGAVTQYF
TRBV20-1	many	TRBJ2-4	CSAGFVRDKNIQYF
TRBV24-1	many	TRBJ1-5	CATSDSRGWSNQPQHF